The rows below give T cell receptor beta chains drawn from one sample of a study of T cells after somatic rescue of genetic block. Some clones are missing from TCRdb's copy, which holds only in-frame ones; the method was immunoSEQ multiplex PCR. The sample lists more than 70,000 clones, 85% to 90% occurring once. The sample consisted of peripheral blood mononuclear cells (PBMCs). The receptors were sampled from a woman between 18 and 29 years old. CDR3s leave out the opening cysteine and the closing phenylalanine or tryptophan. Clone size, where shown, is once, few, many, or a class for clones that have expanded.

abundance	j_gene	v_gene	CDR3aa
.	TRBJ1-2	TRBV6-1	ASSAQGSNYGYT
.	TRBJ1-5	TRBV7-4	ASSAPAGHSNQPQH
.	TRBJ2-7	TRBV27	ASSFGGSSYEQY
.	TRBJ1-2	TRBV6-1	ASSDRDRGLLGYT
.	TRBJ1-5	TRBV19	ASKGSNSNQPQH
.	TRBJ2-1	TRBV19	GASSYNEQF
.	TRBJ2-6	TRBV28	ASSPSRNPGANVLT
.	TRBJ2-3	TRBV5-1	ASSLEFFETPTYTQY
.	TRBJ2-1	TRBV7-3	ASSPSGSYSYNEQF
.	TRBJ1-1	TRBV29-1	SVLPIRGGQRNTEAF
.	TRBJ1-1	TRBV5-4	ASSPTLQGRNTEAF
.	TRBJ1-5	TRBV11-2	ASSSQGQPQH
.	TRBJ2-7	TRBV6-6	ASSRGFLQSYEQY
.	TRBJ1-5	TRBV2	ASSEFRPDSNQPQH
.	TRBJ2-7	TRBV30	AWSKGVSYEQY
.	TRBJ1-1	TRBV27	ASSLSPGGPVVRAF
.	TRBJ2-1	TRBV18	ASSPVSGYNEQF
once	TRBJ1-4	TRBV19	ASSIGGVDKLF
.	TRBJ2-7	TRBV18	ASSPISGYEQY
.	TRBJ2-5	TRBV19	ASSIGSHGETQY
once	TRBJ2-1	TRBV5-8	ASSGGLTSGNEQF
.	TRBJ1-5	TRBV12-5	ASKDREWGNQPQH
.	TRBJ2-1	TRBV28	ASSSHPTAGVFYEQF
.	TRBJ2-7	TRBV2	ASTRLGLAGSSYEQY
.	TRBJ1-3	TRBV4-1	ASSQDPTSGGAGSGNTIY
.	TRBJ1-4	TRBV5-1	ASSLAGVDEKLF
.	TRBJ1-1	TRBV9	ASSPLELVGEAF
.	TRBJ1-1	TRBV19	ASSASRGLNTEAF
once	TRBJ2-5	TRBV20-1	SARGGETQY
.	TRBJ2-6	TRBV5-4	ATLGGWANVLT
.	TRBJ2-1	TRBV7-7	ASSFSRSDEQF
once	TRBJ1-1	TRBV18	ASSLRRGGDNTEAF
.	TRBJ1-2	TRBV5-1	ASSLFTSNYGCT
.	TRBJ2-7	TRBV7-8	ASSPDAVILVEEQY
.	TRBJ2-7	TRBV7-7	ASSWGDGGEQY
few	TRBJ1-1	TRBV29-1	SVDSQGRPEAF
.	TRBJ1-3	TRBV5-1	ASSAGISGNTIY
.	TRBJ2-1	TRBV18	ASSPHSPLVRRNEQF
.	TRBJ1-1	TRBV6-1	ASRRGRSDLTEAF
.	TRBJ1-2	TRBV19	ASSRGAPTGPYGYT
.	TRBJ2-1	TRBV5-4	ASSRDEASYNEQF
.	TRBJ2-7	TRBV29-1	SGRTVGAGSYEQY
.	TRBJ2-5	TRBV6-5	ASSYSRLAGGETQY
.	.	TRBV5-6	ASSVIRDSSYEQY
.	TRBJ1-2	TRBV5-1	ASSLDPFLTEVGYT
.	TRBJ2-5	TRBV4-1	ASSQPRAKEKTQY
.	TRBJ1-2	TRBV11-3	ASSLAGQPNYGYT
.	TRBJ1-3	TRBV5-1	ASSLGGGSSGNTIY
.	TRBJ1-1	TRBV27	ASSPVGANTEAF
.	TRBJ1-5	TRBV27	ASSLRGTILDQPQH
once	TRBJ2-1	TRBV6-1	ASSEQLAGGVYNEQF